These 8 T cell receptor beta chains share one sample of origin, sequenced in a study of T cells in Graves' hyperthyroidism and ophthalmopathy. From RNA transcripts, TCR beta CDR3 regions were amplified. HTBI primers were used for first-round RT-PCR of the TCR CDR3. TCRdb called the multiplex PCR reads again in MiXCR, with one record for every CDR3 protein. The table lists 600,000 or so distinct CDR3 sequences, 13% to 15% of them singletons, with 6.5% to 9% in the top ten. Sequencing input: blood. The source is a woman under 30 with Graves' ophthalmopathy.

There are many counts of this clonotype. This sequence joins TRBV28 and TRBJ1-2, with 7 positions matching TRBD1. CDR1 is MDHEN and CDR2 is SYDVKM in the germline V gene. J lost 4 bases, V lost 5 bases, and 4 bases had no gene match. The CDR3 has 13 residues. This CDR3 reads CASSTQGSYGYTF. The DNA for the CDR3 is TGTGCCAGCAGTACACAGGGGTCCTATGGCTACACCTTC.

This clonotype was detected many times. The chain links TRBV30 to TRBJ1-3, with D hard to call. Germline V gives CDR1 GTSNPN, CDR2 SVGIG (reference sequence). The V and J ends lost 3 bases and 0 bases respectively, with 12 bases between them. This CDR3 is built from 15 residues. The CDR3 here is CAWRLRGNSGNTIYF. CDR3 DNA sequence: TGTGCCTGGAGGTTACGAGGGAACTCTGGAAACACCATATATTTT.

Many counts were recorded for this clonotype. This chain uses TRBV5-6 with TRBJ2-1; D tentatively reads TRBD1 or TRBD2 (5 bases each). Germline CDR1 SGHDT, CDR2 YYEEEE. Trimming left V 2 bases short and J 4 bases short, with 13 bases between. The CDR3 contains 15 residues. In nucleotides, the CDR3 is TGTGCCAGCAGCTTTCCGGGACCGATATACAATGAGCAGTTCTTC. This gives the protein CASSFPGPIYNEQFF. Supplemented by reference TRBV5-6 and TRBJ2-1, the full variable domain reads DAGVTQSPTHLIKTRGQQVTLRCSPKSGHDTVSWYQQALGQGPQFIFQYYEEEERQRGNFPDRFSGHQFPNYSSELNVNALLLGDSALYLCASSFPGPIYNEQFFGPGTRLTVL.

This clonotype turned up a few times. Since a much larger clone is just one base distant, this may be a read error. V is TRBV9 and J is TRBJ2-7; 7 bases are a match to TRBD1. This CDR3 spans 14 amino acids. The germline V gene has CDR1 SGDLS and CDR2 YYNGEE. The DNA of the CDR3 is TGTGCCAGCAGCGTTACAGGGGTATCCTGCGAGCAGTACTTC. Translated, it gives CASSVTGVSCEQYF. The complete variable domain, with remaining parts taken from reference TRBV9 and TRBJ2-7, reads DSGVTQTPKHLITATGQRVTLRCSPRSGDLSVYWYQQSLDQGLQFLIQYYNGEERAKGNILERFSAQQFPDLHSELNLSSLELGDSALYFCASSVTGVSCEQYFGPGTRLTVT.

DNA for the CDR3: TGCAGTGCTAGAGATCTAGCCCCCTACGAGCAGTACTTC. This encodes CSARDLAPYEQYF. The chain joins TRBV20-1 to TRBJ2-7, with TRBD2 as a possible D gene (5 bases). CDR3 length equals 13 residues. The germline V gene encodes CDR1 DFQATT and CDR2 SNEGSKA (reference sequence). Trimming left V 0 bases short and J 2 bases short, with 8 bases between.

The sample holds many counts of this clonotype. The rearrangement links TRBV20-1 to TRBJ2-1; D is possibly TRBD1 or TRBD2 (5 bases each). The CDR3 contains 13 residues. Trimming cost V 6 bases and J 10 bases, with 19 bases left between them. Per germline, CDR1 DFQATT and CDR2 SNEGSKA (reference sequence). CDR3: CSAPEGSSGEQFF. CDR3 bases: TGCAGTGCCCCAGAGGGGTCGAGCGGCGAGCAGTTCTTC.

The V gene is TRBV4-2, the J gene TRBJ2-7; D is ambiguous. CDR1 is LGHNA, CDR2 YNFKEQ, per germline. V lost 0 bases and J lost 1, with 13 bases in between. This CDR3 region has 16 residues. The CDR3 spells CASSQDPTGGSYEQYF. DNA of the CDR3: TGTGCCAGCAGCCAAGACCCGACGGGCGGATCCTACGAGCAGTACTTC.

This clonotype has a count of ten or more. V gene TRBV5-1 combines with J gene TRBJ2-7; D remains ambiguous. V was clipped by 4 bases and J by 5 bases, with 13 bases between them. Germline loops: CDR1 SGHRS, CDR2 YFSETQ. The CDR3 totals 13 residues. CDR3 amino acids: CASSPKSDHEQYF. DNA of the CDR3: TGCGCCAGCAGCCCCAAATCCGACCACGAGCAGTACTTC.